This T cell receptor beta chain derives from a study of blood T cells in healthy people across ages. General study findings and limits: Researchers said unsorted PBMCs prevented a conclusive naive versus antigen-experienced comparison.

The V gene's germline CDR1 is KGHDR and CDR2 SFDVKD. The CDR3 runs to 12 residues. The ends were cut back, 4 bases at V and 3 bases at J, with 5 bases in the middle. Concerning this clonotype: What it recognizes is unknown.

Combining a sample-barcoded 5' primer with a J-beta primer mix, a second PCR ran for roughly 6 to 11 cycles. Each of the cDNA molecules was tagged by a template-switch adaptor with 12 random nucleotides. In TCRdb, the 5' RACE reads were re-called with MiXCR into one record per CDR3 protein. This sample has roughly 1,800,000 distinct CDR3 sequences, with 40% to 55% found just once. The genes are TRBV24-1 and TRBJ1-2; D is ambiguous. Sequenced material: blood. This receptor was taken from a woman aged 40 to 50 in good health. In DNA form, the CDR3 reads TGTGCCACCAGTGAAAGAGACTATGGCTACACCTTC. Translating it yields CATSERDYGYTF.